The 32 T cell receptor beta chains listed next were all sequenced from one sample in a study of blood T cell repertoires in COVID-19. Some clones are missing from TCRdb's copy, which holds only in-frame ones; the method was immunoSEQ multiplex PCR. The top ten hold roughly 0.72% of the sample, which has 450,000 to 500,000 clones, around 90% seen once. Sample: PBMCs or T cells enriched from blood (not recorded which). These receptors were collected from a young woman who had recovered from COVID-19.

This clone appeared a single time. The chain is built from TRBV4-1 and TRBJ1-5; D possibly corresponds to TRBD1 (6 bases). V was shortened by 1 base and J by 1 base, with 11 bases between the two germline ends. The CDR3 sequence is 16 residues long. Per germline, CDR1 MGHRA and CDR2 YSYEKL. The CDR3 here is CASSQAQQGSNQPQHF. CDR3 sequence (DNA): TGCGCCAGCAGCCAAGCCCAACAGGGAAGCAATCAGCCCCAGCATTTT.

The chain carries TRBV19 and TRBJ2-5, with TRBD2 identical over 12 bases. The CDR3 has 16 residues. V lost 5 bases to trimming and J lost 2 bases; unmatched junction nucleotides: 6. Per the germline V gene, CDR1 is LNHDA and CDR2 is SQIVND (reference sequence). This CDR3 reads CASSGLGLAGQETQYF. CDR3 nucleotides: TGTGCCAGTAGTGGCTTAGGACTAGCGGGGCAAGAGACCCAGTACTTC.

The CDR3, as DNA: TGTGCCAGCAGCTTGGCAGGGCAGGGTCACTACGAGCAGTACTTC. Its translation: CASSLAGQGHYEQYF. V usage is TRBV5-4 and J usage is TRBJ2-7; D is possibly TRBD1 (5 bases). Looked up from germline, CDR1 is SGHNT and CDR2 is YYREEE (reference sequence). The CDR3 loop spans 15 amino acids. V gave up 0 bases and J gave up 3 bases, with 13 bases separating them.

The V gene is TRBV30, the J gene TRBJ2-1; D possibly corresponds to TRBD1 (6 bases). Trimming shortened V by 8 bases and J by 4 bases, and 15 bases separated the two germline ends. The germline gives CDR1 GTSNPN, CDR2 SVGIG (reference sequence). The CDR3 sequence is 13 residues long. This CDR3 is CAGAGRGYNEQFF. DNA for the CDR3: TGTGCCGGGGCCGGCAGGGGATACAATGAGCAGTTCTTC.

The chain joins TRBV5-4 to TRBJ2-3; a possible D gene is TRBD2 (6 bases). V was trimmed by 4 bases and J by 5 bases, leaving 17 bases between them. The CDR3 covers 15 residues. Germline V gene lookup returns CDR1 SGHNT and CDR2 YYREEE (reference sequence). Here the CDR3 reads CASSRPGGLLDTQYF. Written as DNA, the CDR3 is TGTGCCAGCAGCCGTCCCGGGGGTCTCTTAGATACGCAGTATTTT.

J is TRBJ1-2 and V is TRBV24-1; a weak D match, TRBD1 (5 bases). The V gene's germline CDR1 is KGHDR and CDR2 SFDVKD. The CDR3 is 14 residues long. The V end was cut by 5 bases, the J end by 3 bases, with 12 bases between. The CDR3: CATSGISGDYGYTF. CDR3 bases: TGTGCCACCAGTGGAATCTCGGGGGACTATGGCTACACCTTC.

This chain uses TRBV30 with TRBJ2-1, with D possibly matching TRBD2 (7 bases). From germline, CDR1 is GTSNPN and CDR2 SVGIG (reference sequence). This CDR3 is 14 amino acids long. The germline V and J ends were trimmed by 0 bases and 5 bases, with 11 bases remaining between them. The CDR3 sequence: CAWSVGGGNNEQFF. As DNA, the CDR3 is TGTGCCTGGAGTGTAGGCGGGGGCAACAATGAGCAGTTCTTC.

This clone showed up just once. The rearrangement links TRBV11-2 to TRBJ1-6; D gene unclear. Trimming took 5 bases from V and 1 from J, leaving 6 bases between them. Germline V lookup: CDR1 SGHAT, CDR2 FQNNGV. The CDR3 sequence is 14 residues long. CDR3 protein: CASSRGSYNSPLHF. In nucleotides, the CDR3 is TGTGCCAGCAGCCGCGGGTCCTATAATTCACCCCTCCACTTT.

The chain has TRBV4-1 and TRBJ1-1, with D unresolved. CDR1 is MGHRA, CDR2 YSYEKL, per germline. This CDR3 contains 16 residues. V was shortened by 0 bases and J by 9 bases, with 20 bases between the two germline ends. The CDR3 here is CASSQDYPVNSPKAFF. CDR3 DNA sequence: TGCGCCAGCAGCCAAGATTATCCGGTTAACAGTCCCAAAGCTTTCTTT.

CDR3 nucleotides: TGTGCCAGCAGCACCAGGGGGTACGGAAACACCATATATTTT. It codes for CASSTRGYGNTIYF. This chain joins TRBV28 and TRBJ1-3; TRBD1 matches at 7 bases. V lost 6 bases and J lost 4; bases outside the gene matches: 6. CDR1 and CDR2 from the germline V gene are MDHEN and SYDVKM. The CDR3 is 14 amino acids.

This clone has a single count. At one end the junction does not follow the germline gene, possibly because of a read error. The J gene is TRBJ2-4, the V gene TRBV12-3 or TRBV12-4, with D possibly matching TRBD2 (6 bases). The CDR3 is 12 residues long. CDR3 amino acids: CASSLASGTASF. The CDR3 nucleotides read TGTGCCAGCAGTCTCGCCTCCGGGACTGCTTCCTTC.

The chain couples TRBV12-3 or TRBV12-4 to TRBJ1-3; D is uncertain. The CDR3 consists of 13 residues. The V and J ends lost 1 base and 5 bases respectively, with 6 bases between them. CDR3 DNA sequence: TGTGCCAGCAGTTTAGTGGGCAGAAACACCATATATTTT. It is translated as CASSLVGRNTIYF.

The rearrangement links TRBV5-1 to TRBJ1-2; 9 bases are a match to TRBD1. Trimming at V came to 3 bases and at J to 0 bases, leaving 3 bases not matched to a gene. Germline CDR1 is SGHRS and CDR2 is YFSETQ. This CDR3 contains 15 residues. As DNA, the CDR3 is TGCGCCAGCAGCTCGAGGACAGGGGCTAACTATGGCTACACCTTC. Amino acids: CASSSRTGANYGYTF.

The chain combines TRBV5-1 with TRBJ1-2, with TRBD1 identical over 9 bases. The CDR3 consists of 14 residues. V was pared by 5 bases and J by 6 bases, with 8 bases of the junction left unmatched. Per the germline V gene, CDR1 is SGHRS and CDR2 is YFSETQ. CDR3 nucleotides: TGCGCCAGCAGTCCCACAGGGGGCTCACATGGCTACACCTTC. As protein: CASSPTGGSHGYTF.

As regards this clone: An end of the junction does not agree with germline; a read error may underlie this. CDR3 amino acids: CASQEYSTNF. The CDR3 DNA sequence: TGTGCCAGCCAAGAGTACAGCACCAACTTC. This rearrangement joins TRBV2 to TRBJ1-2, with unresolved D. This CDR3 region has 10 residues. Germline V gene lookup returns CDR1 SNHLY and CDR2 FYNNEI.

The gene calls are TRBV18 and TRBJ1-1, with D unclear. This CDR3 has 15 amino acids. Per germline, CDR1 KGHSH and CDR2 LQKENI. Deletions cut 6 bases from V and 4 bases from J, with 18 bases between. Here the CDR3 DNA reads TGTGCCAGCTCTCGCAGGCCCGGTCTCCCCACTGAAGCTTTCTTT. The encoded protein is CASSRRPGLPTEAFF.

This chain's CDR3 is CSVEDREDEKLFF. The CDR3 DNA reads TGCAGCGTGGAGGACAGGGAGGATGAAAAACTGTTTTTT. The chain employs TRBV29-1 and TRBJ1-4, with TRBD1 matching over 8 bases. The CDR3 is 13 residues long. V shed 6 bases, J shed 6 bases, and the junction held 6 bases outside the gene matches. Germline assignment: CDR1 SQVTM and CDR2 ANQGSEA.

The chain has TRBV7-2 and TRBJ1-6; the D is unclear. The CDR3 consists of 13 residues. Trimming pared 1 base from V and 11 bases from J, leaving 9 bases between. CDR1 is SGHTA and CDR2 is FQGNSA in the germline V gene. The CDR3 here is CASSLGSGTPLHF. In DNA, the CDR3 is TGTGCCAGCAGCTTAGGTAGCGGGACACCCCTCCACTTT.

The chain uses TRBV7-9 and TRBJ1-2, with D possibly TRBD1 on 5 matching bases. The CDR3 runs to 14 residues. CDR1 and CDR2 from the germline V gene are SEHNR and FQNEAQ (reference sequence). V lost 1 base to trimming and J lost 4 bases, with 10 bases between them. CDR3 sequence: CASSLVGGTYGYTF. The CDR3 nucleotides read TGTGCCAGCAGCTTAGTGGGGGGTACCTATGGCTACACCTTC.

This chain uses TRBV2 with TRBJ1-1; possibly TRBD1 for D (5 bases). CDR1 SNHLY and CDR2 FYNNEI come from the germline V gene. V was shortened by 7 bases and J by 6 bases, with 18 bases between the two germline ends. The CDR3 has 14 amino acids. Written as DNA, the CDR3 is TGTGCCAGCACTATATCGGGGGATGGCTCTGAAGCTTTCTTT. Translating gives CASTISGDGSEAFF.

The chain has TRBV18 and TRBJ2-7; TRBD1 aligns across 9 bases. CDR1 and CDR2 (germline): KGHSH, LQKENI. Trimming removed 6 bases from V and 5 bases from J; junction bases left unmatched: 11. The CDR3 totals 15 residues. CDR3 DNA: TGTGCCAGCTCTAACCGGGACAGGGATCGACACGAGCAGTACTTC. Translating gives CASSNRDRDRHEQYF.

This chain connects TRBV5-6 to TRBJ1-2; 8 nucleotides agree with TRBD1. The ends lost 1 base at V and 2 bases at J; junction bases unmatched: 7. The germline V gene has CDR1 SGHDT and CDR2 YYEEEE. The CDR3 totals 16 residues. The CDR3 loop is CASSLNRGELNYGYTF. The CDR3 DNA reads TGTGCCAGCAGCTTGAACAGGGGGGAGCTCAACTATGGCTACACCTTC.

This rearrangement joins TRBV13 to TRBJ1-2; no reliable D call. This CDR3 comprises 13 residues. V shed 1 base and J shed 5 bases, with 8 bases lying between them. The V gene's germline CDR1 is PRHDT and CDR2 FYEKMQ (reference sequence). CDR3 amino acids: CASSLEQSYGYTF. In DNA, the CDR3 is TGTGCCAGCAGCTTAGAACAGTCGTATGGCTACACCTTC.

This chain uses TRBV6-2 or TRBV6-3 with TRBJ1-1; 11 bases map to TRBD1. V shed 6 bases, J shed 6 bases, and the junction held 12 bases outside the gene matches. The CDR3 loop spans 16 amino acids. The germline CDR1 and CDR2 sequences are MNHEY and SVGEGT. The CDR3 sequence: CASSTLGQGAFAEAFF. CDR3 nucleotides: TGTGCCAGCAGCACCCTCGGACAGGGGGCGTTCGCTGAAGCTTTCTTT.

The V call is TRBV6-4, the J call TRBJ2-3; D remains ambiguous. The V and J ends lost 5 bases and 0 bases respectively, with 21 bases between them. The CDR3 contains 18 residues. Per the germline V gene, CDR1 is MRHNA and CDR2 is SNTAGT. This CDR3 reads CASSPSRDSVTSTDTQYF. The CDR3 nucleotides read TGTGCCAGCAGTCCCTCCCGTGATTCGGTTACTAGCACAGATACGCAGTATTTT.

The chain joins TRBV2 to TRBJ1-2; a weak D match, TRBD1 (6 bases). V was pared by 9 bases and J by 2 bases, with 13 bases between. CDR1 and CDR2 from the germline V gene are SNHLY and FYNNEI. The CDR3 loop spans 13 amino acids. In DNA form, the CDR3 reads TGTGCCAGTCGAACCGACAGGAACTATGGCTACACCTTC. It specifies CASRTDRNYGYTF.

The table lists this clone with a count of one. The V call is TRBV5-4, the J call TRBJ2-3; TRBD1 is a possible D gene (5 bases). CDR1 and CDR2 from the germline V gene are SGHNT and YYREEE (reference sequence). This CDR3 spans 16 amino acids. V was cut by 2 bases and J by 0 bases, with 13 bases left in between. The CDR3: CASSLVGQLSTDTQYF. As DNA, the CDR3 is TGTGCCAGCAGCTTAGTAGGACAACTTAGCACAGATACGCAGTATTTT.

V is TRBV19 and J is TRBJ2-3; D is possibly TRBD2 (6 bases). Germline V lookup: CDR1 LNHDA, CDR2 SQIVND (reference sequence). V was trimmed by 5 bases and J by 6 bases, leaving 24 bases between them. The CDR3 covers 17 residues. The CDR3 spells CASSPRQLGGGKDTQYF. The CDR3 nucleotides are TGTGCCAGTAGTCCCCGGCAGTTAGGTGGGGGGAAGGATACGCAGTATTTT.

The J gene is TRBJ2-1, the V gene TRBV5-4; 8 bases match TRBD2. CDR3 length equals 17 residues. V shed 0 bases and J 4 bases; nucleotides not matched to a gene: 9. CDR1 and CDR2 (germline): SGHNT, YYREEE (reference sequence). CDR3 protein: CASSLGGIAGTYNEQFF. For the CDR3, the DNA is TGTGCCAGCAGCTTGGGAGGTATAGCGGGAACATACAATGAGCAGTTCTTC.

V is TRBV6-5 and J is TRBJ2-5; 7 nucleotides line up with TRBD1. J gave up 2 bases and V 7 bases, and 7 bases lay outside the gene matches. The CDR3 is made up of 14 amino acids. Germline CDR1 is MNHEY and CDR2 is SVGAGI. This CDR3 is CASTSRGQQETQYF. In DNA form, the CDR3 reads TGTGCCAGCACCTCTAGGGGACAGCAAGAGACCCAGTACTTC.

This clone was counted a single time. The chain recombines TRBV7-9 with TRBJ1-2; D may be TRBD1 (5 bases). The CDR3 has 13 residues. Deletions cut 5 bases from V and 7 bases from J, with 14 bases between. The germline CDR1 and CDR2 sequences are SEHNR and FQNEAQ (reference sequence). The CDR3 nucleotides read TGTGCCAGCAGCCCCAGCCAGGGCCGTGGCTACACCTTC. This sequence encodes CASSPSQGRGYTF.

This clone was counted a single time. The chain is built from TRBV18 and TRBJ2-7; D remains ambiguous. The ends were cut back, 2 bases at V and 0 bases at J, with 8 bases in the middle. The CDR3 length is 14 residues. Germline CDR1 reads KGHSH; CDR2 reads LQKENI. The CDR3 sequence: CASSPDFLSYEQYF. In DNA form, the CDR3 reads TGTGCCAGCTCACCAGACTTTCTCTCCTACGAGCAGTACTTC.